Listed below are T cell receptor beta chains from one sample, sequenced in a study of post-analysis software for immune sequencing data. Via MiXCR, TCRdb re-called the PCR reads, giving one row per CDR3 protein. This sample has about 820,000 distinct CDR3 sequences, with roughly 50% found just once. Sequencing was carried out using blood. The source of these receptors is a girl aged 5-17 years with multiple sclerosis. Each CDR3 is given with its conserved first and last residue. The D gene is left open where the match is weak. Clone size, where shown, is once, few, many, or a class for clones that have expanded.

V gene	D gene	J gene	clone size	CDR3 protein	CDR3 DNA
TRBV30	TRBD2	TRBJ2-1	-	CAWSVGLAGDNEQFF	TGTGCCTGGAGTGTTGGGCTAGCGGGAGACAATGAGCAGTTCTTC
TRBV4-1	TRBD1	TRBJ2-3	-	CASSQRDRGTTDTQYF	TGCGCCAGCAGCCAGAGGGACAGGGGGACCACAGATACGCAGTATTTT
TRBV10-3	-	TRBJ1-5	-	CAISDSKGGQGQPQHF	TGTGCCATCAGTGACTCTAAGGGGGGGCAGGGGCAGCCCCAGCATTTT
TRBV3-1	-	TRBJ1-5	few	CASSQGLTLQPQHF	TGTGCCAGCAGCCAAGGCCTAACTCTGCAGCCCCAGCATTTT
TRBV20-1	-	TRBJ1-2	-	CSARQGTINYGYTF	TGCAGTGCTAGACAGGGTACAATTAACTATGGCTACACCTTC
TRBV5-1	-	TRBJ2-1	-	CASRTISYNEQFF	TGCGCCAGCCGGACTATCTCCTACAATGAGCAGTTCTTC
TRBV20-1	-	TRBJ2-5	few	CSAVRFLQETQYF	TGCAGTGCTGTTAGATTCCTCCAAGAGACCCAGTACTTC
TRBV12-3/TRBV12-4	TRBD2	TRBJ2-1	few	CASTLAGGYNEQFF	TGTGCCAGCACCCTAGCGGGGGGCTACAATGAGCAGTTCTTC
TRBV4-1	-	TRBJ2-3	-	CASSQDMDGHTDTQYF	TGCGCCAGCAGCCAAGATATGGACGGTCACACAGATACGCAGTATTTT
TRBV21-1	-	TRBJ2-1	few	CASIGPTGEIFHEQFF	TGTGCCAGCATTGGGCCGACAGGGGAAATCTTTCATGAGCAGTTCTTC
TRBV7-9	-	TRBJ2-4	-	CASSVPLGDFNIQYF	TGTGCCAGCAGCGTCCCACTTGGTGATTTTAACATTCAGTACTTC
TRBV11-1	TRBD2	TRBJ2-1	-	CASSQPAGGLSLGEQFF	TGTGCCAGCAGCCAACCCGCGGGGGGGCTTTCGTTGGGTGAGCAGTTCTTC